This T cell receptor (beta chain) was retrieved from a study of blood T cells in healthy people across ages. Germline V lookup: CDR1 SGHRS, CDR2 YFSETQ. This CDR3 spans 14 amino acids. To note about this clonotype: The antigen is undetermined.

The study's findings and limits: Among long-lived donors, naive CD4+ cells were more numerous and diversity higher than in aged donors.

The second PCR ran about 6 to 12 cycles with a sample-barcoded 5' primer and J-beta primers. TCRdb ran MiXCR on the 5' RACE reads and lists one entry per CDR3 protein. The sample records about 800,000 distinct CDR3 sequences, about half being singletons. Sequencing was carried out using blood. V gene TRBV5-1 combines with J gene TRBJ2-7; TRBD1 matches 8 bases. The tail of the sequence fits TRBJ2-4 better, so the J call may be wrong. The clonotype originates from a man older than 75 in good health. CDR3 in DNA: TGCGCCAGCAGCTTTGGGACAGGCAAAAACATTCAGTACTTC. Translated, it gives CASSFGTGKNIQYF.